One and the same sample provided the 26 T cell receptor beta chains below, sequenced in a study of Ad26.COV2.S vaccination and SARS-CoV-2 variants. Using immunoSEQ multiplex PCR, the repertoire was profiled, and TCRdb retains in-frame clones only, with some absent. The sample lists over 85,000 clones, around 82% occurring once. Sample: peripheral blood, taken after recovery from COVID-19. These TCRs come from a human donor who had recovered from COVID-19.

The V and J genes are TRBV3-1 (or the pseudogene TRBV3-2) and TRBJ2-5; D is uncertain. CDR1 and CDR2 (germline): LGHDT, YNNKEL (reference sequence). V shed 1 base and J shed 1 base, with 13 bases lying between them. The CDR3 is 16 amino acids. The CDR3 is CASSQVSWATQETQYF. In DNA, the CDR3 is TGTGCCAGCAGCCAAGTATCGTGGGCCACCCAAGAGACCCAGTACTTC.

The chain links TRBV27 to TRBJ2-3; no definite D call. The CDR3 extends over 12 amino acids. Germline V gene data show CDR1 as MNHEY and CDR2 as SMNVEV (reference sequence). V was trimmed by 5 bases and J by 2 bases, leaving 5 bases between them. In DNA form, the CDR3 reads TGTGCCAGCAGTCTTAACACAGATACGCAGTATTTT. The encoded protein is CASSLNTDTQYF.

The chain carries TRBV27 and TRBJ1-2, with D tentatively TRBD1 (5 bases). The CDR3 has 16 residues. Between the trimmed V and J ends, which lost 5 bases and 1 base, there was a span of 17 bases. Germline lookup yields CDR1 MNHEY and CDR2 SMNVEV (reference sequence). Here the CDR3 reads CASSLTQGGGNYGYTF. The CDR3 DNA reads TGTGCCAGCAGTCTTACCCAGGGCGGGGGTAACTATGGCTACACCTTC.

In its sample, this clone was seen once. The CDR3 DNA sequence: TGTGCTAGTGGTCCGGGGCTCTACGAGCAGTACTTC. Translation gives CASGPGLYEQYF. The gene calls are TRBV12-5 and TRBJ2-7, with D possibly being TRBD1 or TRBD2 (5 bases each). From germline, CDR1 is LGHNT and CDR2 FRNRAP. V was trimmed by 5 bases and J by 3 bases, leaving 8 bases between them. CDR3 size: 12 residues. Combining the CDR3 with reference TRBV12-5 and TRBJ2-7 gives the whole variable domain DARVTQTPRHKVTEMGQEVTMRCQPILGHNTVFWYRQTMMQGLELLAYFRNRAPLDDSGMPKDRFSAEMPDATLATLKIQPSEPRDSAVYFCASGPGLYEQYFGPGTRLTVT.

The chain links TRBV7-9 to TRBJ2-6; D might be TRBD1 (5 bases). CDR1 SEHNR and CDR2 FQNEAQ come from the germline V gene (reference sequence). The CDR3 is made up of 16 amino acids. V lost 5 bases and J 2 bases, leaving 13 bases between the germline ends. The CDR3 region is CASSQQGGAGANVLTF. The CDR3 DNA follows: TGTGCCAGCAGCCAGCAGGGTGGAGCTGGGGCCAACGTCCTGACTTTC.

Only a few counts were recorded for this clone. The rearrangement links TRBV9 to TRBJ2-1, with 7 bases fitting TRBD1. CDR1 and CDR2 from the germline V gene are SGDLS and YYNGEE. The CDR3 runs 16 residues. The V gene end was trimmed by 3 bases and the J gene end by 6 bases; junction bases not matched to a gene: 12. The CDR3 bases are TGTGCCAGCAGCGCTGGAACGGGACAGCCGTTCAATGAGCAGTTCTTC. Translated: CASSAGTGQPFNEQFF.

This clone has a handful of counts. The chain recombines TRBV19 with TRBJ1-6; TRBD1 might be the D (6 bases). The V and J ends lost 3 bases and 9 bases respectively, with 15 bases between them. This CDR3 spans 15 amino acids. The germline V gene encodes CDR1 LNHDA and CDR2 SQIVND (reference sequence). The chain's CDR3 is CASSISQGPSSPLHF. CDR3 DNA: TGTGCCAGTAGTATTAGCCAGGGGCCTAGTTCACCCCTCCACTTT.

This sequence joins TRBV2 and TRBJ1-1; D might be TRBD1 (6 bases). Germline V gene lookup returns CDR1 SNHLY and CDR2 FYNNEI. Trimming took 6 bases from V and 2 from J, leaving 16 bases between them. There are 15 residues in the CDR3. The CDR3 protein is CASRARTEPNTEAFF. The CDR3, as DNA: TGTGCCAGCAGGGCAAGGACAGAGCCCAACACTGAAGCTTTCTTT.

V is TRBV7-9 and J is TRBJ2-5, with 7 positions matching TRBD1. Looked up from germline, CDR1 is SEHNR and CDR2 is FQNEAQ (reference sequence). The junction had 8 bases not matched to a gene; V was cut back by 1 base and J by 0 bases. The CDR3 loop spans 17 amino acids. The CDR3 sequence: CASSLGVTGYHQETQYF. Written as DNA, the CDR3 is TGTGCCAGCAGCTTAGGCGTGACAGGGTATCACCAAGAGACCCAGTACTTC. The entire variable domain, with the rest obtained from reference TRBV7-9 and TRBJ2-5, is as follows: DTGVSQNPRHKITKRGQNVTFRCDPISEHNRLYWYRQTLGQGPEFLTYFQNEAQLEKSRLLSDRFSAERPKGSFSTLEIQRTEQGDSAMYLCASSLGVTGYHQETQYFGPGTRLLVL.

This chain links TRBV30 with TRBJ1-2; D call uncertain. Trimming pared 3 bases from V and 2 bases from J, leaving 13 bases between. The CDR3 is 14 amino acids. CDR1 GTSNPN and CDR2 SVGIG come from the germline V gene (reference sequence). DNA of the CDR3: TGTGCCTGGAGGCGGGTGGGGTTCAACTATGGCTACACCTTC. Translation: CAWRRVGFNYGYTF.

The V and J genes are TRBV7-2 and TRBJ2-2; 10 nucleotides line up with TRBD1. The V gene's germline CDR1 is SGHTA and CDR2 FQGNSA. The length of the CDR3 is 14 residues. V lost 4 bases to trimming and J lost 7 bases; unmatched junction nucleotides: 3. In nucleotides, the CDR3 is TGTGCCAGCAGCTGGGACAGGGGCTTCGGGGAGCTGTTTTTT. Amino acids: CASSWDRGFGELFF.

J is TRBJ1-5 and V is TRBV5-6; D unresolved. CDR1 is SGHDT and CDR2 is YYEEEE in the germline V gene. Trimming stripped 0 bases from V and 0 bases from J, with 7 bases between. There are 15 residues in the CDR3. CDR3 region: CASSLAGNSNQPQHF. In DNA form, the CDR3 reads TGTGCCAGCAGCTTGGCCGGGAATAGCAATCAGCCCCAGCATTTT.

The chain has TRBV11-2 and TRBJ2-2; 7 bases agree with TRBD2. The CDR3 extends over 16 amino acids. From germline, CDR1 is SGHAT and CDR2 FQNNGV. The trim removed 1 base at V and 1 base at J, leaving 3 bases unmatched. The CDR3 DNA follows: TGTGCCAGCAGCTTAGTTCGGGGGGAGAACACCGGGGAGCTGTTTTTT. It is translated as CASSLVRGENTGELFF.

The chain employs TRBV6-1 and TRBJ1-2; D is ambiguous. Trimming stripped 0 bases from V and 4 bases from J, with 12 bases between. The V gene's germline CDR1 is MNHNS and CDR2 SASEGT. The CDR3 is 15 residues long. The CDR3 DNA reads TGTGCCAGCAGTGAAGCGGAGGAGCAGATCTATGGCTACACCTTC. Protein product: CASSEAEEQIYGYTF.

This CDR3 is CASSEAGGAHPTF. CDR3 bases: TGTGCCAGCAGTGAGGCGGGGGGGGCGCATCCCACCTTC. The chain has TRBV2 and TRBJ1-2; possible D gene TRBD1, 6 bases. The length of the CDR3 is 13 residues. Germline CDR1 and CDR2: SNHLY and FYNNEI. The V end was cut by 3 bases, the J end by 13 bases, with 18 bases between.

The chain combines TRBV5-1 with TRBJ2-3, with no clear D. This CDR3 contains 15 residues. V was clipped by 4 bases and J by 0 bases, with 12 bases between them. Germline CDR1 SGHRS, CDR2 YFSETQ. CDR3 DNA: TGCGCCAGCAGCCGCATGACAATTAGCACAGATACGCAGTATTTT. This sequence encodes CASSRMTISTDTQYF.

This chain links TRBV28 with TRBJ2-7; a possible D gene is TRBD2 (5 bases). The V gene lost 3 bases and the J gene lost 7 bases, with 10 bases spanning the gap. The CDR3 runs to 12 residues. In germline, CDR1 is MDHEN, CDR2 SYDVKM. Written as DNA, the CDR3 is TGTGCCAGCAGTTTCGGGTCGGGGGAGCAGTACTTC. Translating gives CASSFGSGEQYF.

The gene calls are TRBV30 and TRBJ2-7, with TRBD1 matching 12 bases. The CDR3 consists of 15 residues. The V and J ends lost 5 bases and 2 bases, in that order; junction bases with no gene match: 7. Germline CDR1 reads GTSNPN; CDR2 reads SVGIG (reference sequence). The CDR3 spells CAWWDRGLFPYEQYF. The CDR3 DNA sequence: TGTGCCTGGTGGGACAGGGGGCTGTTTCCCTACGAGCAGTACTTC.

This CDR3 reads CASSLQRGPTYEQYF. Here the CDR3 DNA reads TGCGCCAGCAGCTTGCAGCGGGGCCCTACCTACGAGCAGTACTTC. This chain connects TRBV5-1 to TRBJ2-7; 7 bases fit TRBD2. This CDR3 has 15 residues. Germline assignment: CDR1 SGHRS and CDR2 YFSETQ. The junction had 6 bases not matched to a gene; V was cut back by 1 base and J by 2 bases.

The V gene is TRBV7-9, the J gene TRBJ1-5; D is ambiguous. V shed 5 bases and J shed 7 bases, with 12 bases lying between them. The CDR3 spans 13 residues. Germline assignment: CDR1 SEHNR and CDR2 FQNEAQ (reference sequence). The CDR3 coding sequence is TGTGCCAGCAGCCCTTCGGTTGGGCAGCCCCAGCATTTT. It specifies CASSPSVGQPQHF.

The rearrangement joins TRBV19 to TRBJ2-5, with D perhaps TRBD1 (6 bases). Germline V gene lookup returns CDR1 LNHDA and CDR2 SQIVND (reference sequence). Trimming took off 1 base at V and 0 bases at J, with 15 bases between the two ends. This CDR3 contains 17 residues. The CDR3 loop reads CASSIGGLAGYQETQYF. CDR3 bases: TGTGCCAGTAGTATAGGGGGGCTAGCTGGGTACCAAGAGACCCAGTACTTC.

This chain's CDR3 is CASSEGGQGPEAFF. Here the CDR3 DNA reads TGTGCCAGCAGTGAAGGGGGACAGGGTCCTGAAGCTTTCTTT. V usage is TRBV2 and J usage is TRBJ1-1, with 9 positions matching TRBD1. The CDR3 is 14 residues long. J lost 6 bases, V lost 1 base, and 3 bases had no gene match. The germline gives CDR1 SNHLY, CDR2 FYNNEI. Full variable domain (outside the CDR3, taken from reference TRBV2 and TRBJ1-1): EPEVTQTPSHQVTQMGQEVILRCVPISNHLYFYWYRQILGQKVEFLVSFYNNEISEKSEIFDDQFSVERPDGSNFTLKIRSTKLEDSAMYFCASSEGGQGPEAFFGQGTRLTVV.

J is TRBJ1-2 and V is TRBV11-1, with 7 bases identical to TRBD1. The germline V gene encodes CDR1 SGHAT and CDR2 FQDESV (reference sequence). The CDR3 runs 14 residues. Germline trimming cut 1 base from V and 3 bases from J; bases unmatched to any gene: 2. In nucleotides, the CDR3 is TGTGCCAGCAGCTTAGTAGGGGGCGACTATGGCTACACCTTC. Encoded protein: CASSLVGGDYGYTF. Full variable domain (outside the CDR3, taken from reference TRBV11-1 and TRBJ1-2): EAEVAQSPRYKITEKSQAVAFWCDPISGHATLYWYRQILGQGPELLVQFQDESVVDDSQLPKDRFSAERLKGVDSTLKIQPAELGDSAMYLCASSLVGGDYGYTFGSGTRLTVV.

This chain joins TRBV30 and TRBJ2-7, with D maybe TRBD2 (6 bases). Germline-derived CDR1 and CDR2 are GTSNPN and SVGIG (reference sequence). The germline V and J ends were trimmed by 2 bases and 1 base, with 9 bases remaining between them. CDR3 size: 13 residues. The DNA for the CDR3 is TGTGCCTGGAGTAAGGGGACTTCCTACGAGCAGTACTTC. Translation gives CAWSKGTSYEQYF.

The rearrangement links TRBV2 to TRBJ1-4; D might be TRBD1 (6 bases). CDR1 is SNHLY, CDR2 FYNNEI, per germline. The CDR3 consists of 13 residues. Trimming shortened V by 4 bases and J by 8 bases, and 11 bases separated the two germline ends. The CDR3 is CASSGQGNEKLFF. The DNA of the CDR3 is TGTGCCAGCAGTGGTCAGGGGAACGAAAAACTGTTTTTT.

This clone was detected only a few times. The chain uses TRBV19 and TRBJ2-5; D is perhaps TRBD1 or TRBD2 (5 bases each). The CDR3 has 15 residues. The V gene's germline CDR1 is LNHDA and CDR2 SQIVND (reference sequence). Trimming stripped 4 bases from V and 5 bases from J, with 17 bases between. The chain's CDR3 is CASSRGAGDLETQYF. CDR3 nucleotides: TGTGCCAGTAGTAGAGGGGCAGGAGATTTGGAGACCCAGTACTTC.